This T cell receptor (beta chain) derives from a study of blood T cell repertoires in COVID-19. Study information: Sites across the United States, Italy and Spain contributed samples from acute and convalescent COVID-19.

There are 15 residues in the CDR3. Germline CDR1 and CDR2: SEHNR and FQNEAQ (reference sequence). V shed 6 bases and J shed 0 bases, with 9 bases lying between them. The assay was immunoSEQ multiplex PCR, and TCRdb's table has in-frame clones only and misses some. In the table there are some 96,000 clones, less than 95% of which are singletons. Sequencing was done on a sample of peripheral blood. The V gene is TRBV7-9, the J gene TRBJ2-6; D gene uncertain. This TCR was sampled from a man between 60 and 75 years old with acute or convalescent COVID-19. CDR3 nucleotide sequence: TGTGCCAGCAGTATGGCCCCCTCTGGGGCCAACGTCCTGACTTTC. Residues: CASSMAPSGANVLTF.